One and the same sample provided the 23 T cell receptor beta chains below, sequenced in a study of blood T cell repertoires in COVID-19. Repertoires were generated with immunoSEQ multiplex PCR, while TCRdb's copy carries only in-frame clones and drops some. The sample lists 250,000 to 350,000 clones; roughly 87% were seen once. Material for sequencing was peripheral blood. Every receptor here comes from a man aged 18-30 years with active or convalescent COVID-19.

The chain carries TRBV19 and TRBJ2-3, with a possible D match to TRBD1 (5 bases). Germline CDR1 is LNHDA and CDR2 is SQIVND (reference sequence). CDR3 length equals 13 residues. Trimming removed 6 bases at V and 1 base at J, with 8 bases between. CDR3 in DNA: TGTGCCAGTAGACCGACAGGCACAGATACGCAGTATTTT. It yields the protein CASRPTGTDTQYF.

This chain uses TRBV2 with TRBJ1-2, with D perhaps TRBD1 (5 bases). The germline V gene encodes CDR1 SNHLY and CDR2 FYNNEI. V lost 8 bases to trimming and J lost 2 bases, with 6 bases between them. The CDR3 sequence is 11 residues long. CDR3 bases: TGTGCCAGCTCAGGGAACTATGGCTACACCTTC. Amino acid sequence: CASSGNYGYTF.

The chain recombines TRBV9 with TRBJ2-1, with D uncertain. From germline, CDR1 is SGDLS and CDR2 YYNGEE. The CDR3 covers 15 residues. The V and J ends lost 0 bases and 0 bases respectively, with 7 bases between them. CDR3 nucleotide sequence: TGTGCCAGCAGCGTAGACCCGAGCTCCTACAATGAGCAGTTCTTC. Protein sequence: CASSVDPSSYNEQFF.

The chain employs TRBV7-3 and TRBJ2-3, with TRBD2 as a possible D gene (5 bases). Germline CDR1 reads SGHTA; CDR2 reads FQGTGA. V gave up 6 bases and J gave up 0 bases, with 10 bases separating them. The CDR3 has 14 amino acids. This CDR3 is CASSRSASTDTQYF. The CDR3 DNA reads as TGTGCCAGCAGTCGTAGCGCCAGCACAGATACGCAGTATTTT.

The chain joins TRBV6-1 to TRBJ2-6; TRBD1 aligns across 8 bases. This CDR3 is 17 amino acids long. Germline V CDR1 and CDR2: MNHNS, SASEGT. With 2 bases clipped from V and 2 bases from J, the junction kept 5 bases outside the gene matches. Written as DNA, the CDR3 is TGTGCCAGCAGTGAAAACCCAGGGGGCGCTGGGGCCAACGTCCTGACTTTC. Residues: CASSENPGGAGANVLTF.

This chain joins TRBV19 and TRBJ1-5; the match to TRBD1 covers 7 bases. Germline loops: CDR1 LNHDA, CDR2 SQIVND (reference sequence). The CDR3 has 13 amino acids. V lost 4 bases and J lost 6; bases outside the gene matches: 3. The DNA of the CDR3 is TGTGCCAGTAGTAACGCAGGGGGTCAGCCCCAGCATTTT. Translated, it gives CASSNAGGQPQHF.

The chain joins TRBV5-4 to TRBJ2-5; D gene unclear. V was shortened by 1 base and J by 5 bases, with 9 bases between the two germline ends. In germline, CDR1 is SGHNT, CDR2 YYREEE (reference sequence). The CDR3 has 13 residues. The CDR3 DNA reads as TGTGCCAGCAGCTTGCCCCGTTCGGAGACCCAGTACTTC. It is translated as CASSLPRSETQYF.

This rearrangement joins TRBV5-5 to TRBJ1-5; TRBD1 matches 11 bases. Per germline, CDR1 SGHKS and CDR2 YYEKEE (reference sequence). The CDR3 spans 16 residues. The V gene end was trimmed by 4 bases and the J gene end by 0 bases; junction bases not matched to a gene: 3. The CDR3 protein is CASSRTGGYSNQPQHF. The CDR3 nucleotides read TGTGCCAGCAGCCGGACAGGGGGCTATAGCAATCAGCCCCAGCATTTT.

The rearrangement joins TRBV11-2 to TRBJ2-7; TRBD2 matches 13 bases. The V gene end was trimmed by 3 bases and the J gene end by 9 bases; junction bases not matched to a gene: 8. The CDR3 consists of 15 residues. Germline CDR1 reads SGHAT; CDR2 reads FQNNGV. The CDR3 here is CASSFSTSGGPGQYF. CDR3 nucleotide sequence: TGTGCCAGCAGCTTTTCGACTAGCGGGGGGCCGGGGCAGTACTTC.

The gene calls are TRBV11-2 and TRBJ1-2; D is undetermined. The germline V gene encodes CDR1 SGHAT and CDR2 FQNNGV. This CDR3 is built from 14 residues. Trimming left V 5 bases short and J 4 bases short, with 14 bases between. CDR3 nucleotides: TGTGCCAGCAGCGTTGGGAGGCAGCTCTATGGCTACACCTTC. It yields the protein CASSVGRQLYGYTF.

This chain uses TRBV4-1 with TRBJ2-7, with 7 bases identical to TRBD1. The J segment lost 3 bases and the V segment lost 4 bases, leaving 12 bases of the junction unmatched. The CDR3 totals 16 residues. Germline V gives CDR1 MGHRA, CDR2 YSYEKL. The CDR3 bases are TGCGCCAGCAGCCTCGGGCAGGGGGACCCGGGCTACGAGCAGTACTTC. Translated, it gives CASSLGQGDPGYEQYF.

The chain has TRBV5-1 and TRBJ2-1; the match to TRBD1 covers 9 bases. Trimming cost V 0 bases and J 4 bases; bases outside gene matches: 2. Germline V gives CDR1 SGHRS, CDR2 YFSETQ. The CDR3 loop spans 15 amino acids. The CDR3 nucleotides are TGCGCCAGCAGCTTGGAGGGACAGGGTTACAATGAGCAGTTCTTC. This sequence encodes CASSLEGQGYNEQFF.

This chain uses TRBV27 with TRBJ2-4; D gene uncertain. Deletions cut 3 bases from V and 7 bases from J, with 16 bases between. Germline values: CDR1 MNHEY, CDR2 SMNVEV (reference sequence). CDR3 size: 15 residues. DNA for the CDR3: TGTGCCAGCAGTTTTGATCGGCAAATCGGGAACATTCAGTACTTC. Encoded protein: CASSFDRQIGNIQYF.

CDR3 coding DNA: TGTGCCAGTAGTCTGAGAGCGTTCATGAACACTGAAGCTTTCTTT. Protein product: CASSLRAFMNTEAFF. The rearrangement uses TRBV19 and TRBJ1-1; D is ambiguous. This CDR3 is 15 amino acids long. CDR1 and CDR2 (germline): LNHDA, SQIVND (reference sequence). V was trimmed by 5 bases and J by 0 bases, leaving 13 bases between them.

The CDR3 region is CASGDRRDTQYF. CDR3 in DNA: TGTGCCAGCGGCGATCGGAGAGATACGCAGTATTTT. The chain has TRBV28 and TRBJ2-3; D uncertain. The germline V gene has CDR1 MDHEN and CDR2 SYDVKM. The CDR3 spans 12 residues. The V and J ends lost 8 bases and 5 bases respectively, with 11 bases between them. Full variable domain (outside the CDR3, taken from reference TRBV28 and TRBJ2-3): DVKVTQSSRYLVKRTGEKVFLECVQDMDHENMFWYRQDPGLGLRLIYFSYDVKMKEKGDIPEGYSVSREKKERFSLILESASTNQTSMYLCASGDRRDTQYFGPGTRLTVL.

The V call is TRBV6-5, the J call TRBJ2-7, with D possibly TRBD2 on 6 matching bases. The CDR3 consists of 14 residues. The V gene's germline CDR1 is MNHEY and CDR2 SVGAGI. V lost 4 bases and J 0 bases, leaving 10 bases between the germline ends. The chain's CDR3 is CASSSRRVSYEQYF. For the CDR3, the DNA is TGTGCCAGCAGTTCAAGGAGGGTCTCCTACGAGCAGTACTTC.

The chain's CDR3 is CASSDRDFDTQYF. CDR3 coding DNA: TGTGCCAGCAGCGACAGGGACTTTGATACGCAGTATTTT. This chain links TRBV7-6 with TRBJ2-3; possible D gene TRBD1, 7 bases. This CDR3 contains 13 residues. CDR1 and CDR2 from the germline V gene are SGHVS and FNYEAQ. Trimming pared 5 bases from V and 6 bases from J, leaving 12 bases between. The full variable domain, in which reference TRBV7-6 and TRBJ2-3 provide the parts outside the CDR3, is GAGVSQSPRYKVTKRGQDVALRCDPISGHVSLYWYRQALGQGPEFLTYFNYEAQQDKSGLPNDRFSAERPEGSISTLTIQRTEQRDSAMYRCASSDRDFDTQYFGPGTRLTVL.

This clone was found a few times. The chain has TRBV5-6 and TRBJ1-1; possibly TRBD1 for D (5 bases). Trimming stripped 5 bases from V and 1 base from J, with 12 bases between. The length of the CDR3 is 14 residues. Germline CDR1 and CDR2: SGHDT and YYEEEE. The CDR3 coding sequence is TGTGCCAGCAGACGCAGGGAGGGGAACACTGAAGCTTTCTTT. This sequence encodes CASRRREGNTEAFF.

The J gene is TRBJ2-7, the V gene TRBV7-6, with TRBD2 matching over 13 bases. This CDR3 comprises 15 residues. Trimming at V came to 5 bases and at J to 2 bases, leaving 3 bases not matched to a gene. Germline V CDR1 and CDR2: SGHVS, FNYEAQ. CDR3 DNA sequence: TGTGCCAGCAGCACTACTAGCGGGGGGGCCTACGAGCAGTACTTC. Translating gives CASSTTSGGAYEQYF.

The chain uses TRBV9 and TRBJ2-3; D is possibly TRBD2 (5 bases). This CDR3 contains 15 residues. The V gene lost 0 bases and the J gene lost 7 bases, with 15 bases spanning the gap. Germline loops: CDR1 SGDLS, CDR2 YYNGEE. This CDR3 is CASSVGSGPTNTQYF. In nucleotides, the CDR3 is TGTGCCAGCAGCGTAGGCAGCGGACCCACCAATACGCAGTATTTT.

J is TRBJ2-5 and V is TRBV29-1; the D gene is possibly TRBD2 (7 bases). With 3 bases removed from V and 7 bases from J, the gap between germline ends came to 21 bases. CDR1 is SQVTM, CDR2 ANQGSEA, per germline. CDR3 length: 15 amino acids. CDR3 protein: CSVEMGGTPLGTQYF. CDR3 DNA: TGCAGCGTTGAGATGGGGGGGACACCGTTAGGGACCCAGTACTTC.

The gene calls are TRBV11-2 and TRBJ1-1; 7 positions agree with TRBD1. Trimming took 4 bases from V and 2 from J; bases not matched to a gene: 7. The CDR3 is 15 amino acids. The germline CDR1 and CDR2 sequences are SGHAT and FQNNGV. The CDR3 coding sequence is TGTGCCAGCAGCTCGTTGACAGGGTATAACACTGAAGCTTTCTTT. This sequence encodes CASSSLTGYNTEAFF.

The V call is TRBV11-2, the J call TRBJ1-6; perhaps TRBD1 as D (5 bases). The V end was cut by 3 bases, the J end by 7 bases, with 16 bases between. Germline V gene sequence: CDR1 SGHAT, CDR2 FQNNGV. CDR3 length: 16 amino acids. DNA for the CDR3: TGTGCCAGCAGCTTGGACACTCGAGGTCCCAATTCACCCCTCCACTTT. Residues: CASSLDTRGPNSPLHF.